The 2 T cell receptor gamma chains given below trace back to one sample, sequenced in a study of gammadelta T cells in human blood. TCRdb re-identified clones in the RT-PCR reads via CATT. This table has roughly 170 gamma-chain clones, 1.5% to 2% appearing once. The sample consisted of non-Vgamma9Vdelta2 gamma-delta T cells from adult blood. These receptors all stem from a human donor.

Worth noting for this clone: One base separates it from a far larger clone, so it is likely a read error. The sample has other DNA sequences that encode this CDR3 too. The rearrangement joins TRGV2 to TRGJ1 or TRGJ2. The CDR3 runs 15 residues. The J segment lost 5 bases and the V segment lost 1 base, leaving 11 bases of the junction unmatched. CDR1 is EGSNGY and CDR2 is YDSYNSKV in the germline V gene. CDR3 loop: CATWDGQGYNYKKLF. CDR3 DNA sequence: TGTGCCACCTGGGACGGACAGGGTTATAATTATAAGAAACTCTTT.

The table lists this clone with a few counts. TCRdb has a much larger clone's protein, which differs at residue 10 from the translation of this DNA, likely because of a read error; what is shown is the protein translated from the DNA. V is TRGV8 and J is TRGJP1. This CDR3 region has 18 residues. The V and J ends lost 6 bases and 4 bases, in that order; junction bases with no gene match: 20. CDR1 is VENAVY and CDR2 is YDSYNSRV in the germline V gene. The CDR3: CATWIPASSTNTGWFKIF. The CDR3 DNA follows: TGTGCCACCTGGATTCCTGCTTCCTCTACAAACACTGGTTGGTTCAAGATATTT.